Listed here are 27 T cell receptor beta chains from one sample, sequenced in a study of blood T cell repertoires in COVID-19. TCRdb keeps only in-frame clones here, not all; method: immunoSEQ multiplex PCR. The data show just under 250,000 clones, 75% to 90% seen once. Specimen: PBMCs or T cells enriched from blood (not recorded which). The receptor source for this set is a woman in her 30s who had recovered from COVID-19.

V usage is TRBV11-3 and J usage is TRBJ2-1, with 14 nucleotides matching TRBD2. J lost 8 bases, V lost 5 bases, and 8 bases had no gene match. The germline V gene has CDR1 SGHNT and CDR2 YENEEA. This CDR3 is 16 amino acids long. The CDR3 DNA is TGTGCCAGCAGCAACGAGGGGACTAGCGGGAGTCATGAGCAGTTCTTC. Encoded protein: CASSNEGTSGSHEQFF.

The chain is built from TRBV12-3 or TRBV12-4 and TRBJ1-1; D is ambiguous. The CDR3 runs to 13 residues. Between the trimmed V and J ends, which lost 5 bases and 5 bases, there was a span of 12 bases. CDR3 residues: CASSQNARTEAFF. The CDR3 nucleotides are TGTGCCAGCAGTCAAAACGCTAGAACTGAAGCTTTCTTT.

As DNA, the CDR3 is TGCGCCAGCAGCTGGACTAGCGGGGACCAAGAGACCCAGTACTTC. It translates to CASSWTSGDQETQYF. J is TRBJ2-5 and V is TRBV5-1; the match to TRBD2 covers 12 bases. Germline CDR1 SGHRS, CDR2 YFSETQ. The ends lost 3 bases at V and 0 bases at J; junction bases unmatched: 0. This CDR3 region has 15 residues.

The rearrangement links TRBV2 to TRBJ2-7; D might be TRBD2 (5 bases). CDR1 SNHLY and CDR2 FYNNEI come from the germline V gene. The V gene lost 1 base and the J gene lost 2 bases, with 15 bases spanning the gap. The CDR3 length is 16 residues. The CDR3 protein is CASSEGSFGGTYEQYF. The CDR3 region has the DNA TGTGCCAGCAGTGAAGGGTCTTTTGGAGGTACCTACGAGCAGTACTTC.

The rearrangement links TRBV28 to TRBJ2-7, with 7 bases matching TRBD2. This CDR3 comprises 15 residues. V shed 5 bases and J 4 bases; nucleotides not matched to a gene: 11. CDR1 MDHEN and CDR2 SYDVKM come from the germline V gene. The DNA for the CDR3 is TGTGCCAGCAGTGCCCCCGGGACTATAGAATACGAGCAGTACTTC. The encoded protein is CASSAPGTIEYEQYF. Variable domain in full (rest from reference TRBV28 and TRBJ2-7): DVKVTQSSRYLVKRTGEKVFLECVQDMDHENMFWYRQDPGLGLRLIYFSYDVKMKEKGDIPEGYSVSREKKERFSLILESASTNQTSMYLCASSAPGTIEYEQYFGPGTRLTVT.

The chain employs TRBV30 and TRBJ1-1, with D perhaps matching TRBD1 (5 bases). The germline V gene has CDR1 GTSNPN and CDR2 SVGIG (reference sequence). The CDR3 is 14 amino acids. V shed 4 bases and J shed 4 bases, with 16 bases lying between them. CDR3 in amino acids: CAWTLWGVGTEAFF. The CDR3 DNA reads as TGTGCCTGGACCCTGTGGGGGGTTGGCACTGAAGCTTTCTTT.

The chain has TRBV30 and TRBJ2-7; D unclear. Germline assignment: CDR1 GTSNPN and CDR2 SVGIG (reference sequence). Trimming shortened V by 2 bases and J by 6 bases, and 11 bases separated the two germline ends. The CDR3 extends over 12 amino acids. The CDR3 bases are TGTGCCTGGAGTCGGTTATCAGGCGAGCAGTACTTC. Amino acid sequence: CAWSRLSGEQYF. Full variable domain (rest looked up from reference TRBV30 and TRBJ2-7): SQTIHQWPATLVQPVGSPLSLECTVEGTSNPNLYWYRQAAGRGLQLLFYSVGIGQISSEVPQNLSASRPQDRQFILSSKKLLLSDSGFYLCAWSRLSGEQYFGPGTRLTVT.

This chain joins TRBV7-3 and TRBJ2-2; 8 bases fit TRBD1. The CDR3 has 16 amino acids. V dropped 6 bases and J dropped 1; count of bases not matched to a gene: 7. The germline gives CDR1 SGHTA, CDR2 FQGTGA. The CDR3 DNA follows: TGTGCCAGCAGAGCTAGGGGACAGGAGAACACCGGGGAGCTGTTTTTT. Translation: CASRARGQENTGELFF.

The V gene is TRBV28, the J gene TRBJ2-1, with D perhaps TRBD1 (6 bases). Per the germline V gene, CDR1 is MDHEN and CDR2 is SYDVKM. The CDR3 loop spans 14 amino acids. Trimming took off 8 bases at V and 4 bases at J, with 15 bases between the two ends. In nucleotides, the CDR3 is TGTGCCAGCCTAACAGGGTCCTTATACAATGAGCAGTTCTTC. As protein: CASLTGSLYNEQFF.

The rearrangement uses TRBV5-1 and TRBJ2-6, with TRBD1 identical over 9 bases. V was clipped by 1 base and J by 0 bases; unmatched bases: 14. Germline V lookup: CDR1 SGHRS, CDR2 YFSETQ. This CDR3 region has 21 residues. As DNA, the CDR3 is TGCGCCAGCAGCTTGTTCGGGTATGGGACAGGGCTGTCCTCTGGGGCCAACGTCCTGACTTTC. This translates into CASSLFGYGTGLSSGANVLTF.

The rearrangement joins TRBV9 to TRBJ2-7; TRBD2 matches 9 bases. This CDR3 is 14 amino acids long. With 4 bases clipped from V and 3 bases from J, the junction kept 5 bases outside the gene matches. Per the germline V gene, CDR1 is SGDLS and CDR2 is YYNGEE. As DNA, the CDR3 is TGTGCCAGCAGCCCCGGGACTAGCAGCTACGAGCAGTACTTC. Translation: CASSPGTSSYEQYF.

J is TRBJ2-1 and V is TRBV25-1; 11 bases agree with TRBD2. Germline CDR1 MGHDK, CDR2 SYGVNS. The CDR3 length is 16 residues. V lost 2 bases to trimming and J lost 7 bases; unmatched junction nucleotides: 7. The CDR3 region has the DNA TGTGCCAGCAGTGAACCCCTAGCGGGAGGATCGAATGAGCAGTTCTTC. Translation gives CASSEPLAGGSNEQFF.

The chain joins TRBV28 to TRBJ1-5; 7 bases fit TRBD1. The V gene's germline CDR1 is MDHEN and CDR2 SYDVKM. Germline trimming cut 5 bases from V and 3 bases from J; bases unmatched to any gene: 7. The CDR3 runs to 15 residues. The CDR3 DNA is TGTGCCAGCAGTCCCGACACAGGGGTCAATCAGCCCCAGCATTTT. The encoded protein is CASSPDTGVNQPQHF.

V gene TRBV13 combines with J gene TRBJ1-2; D is unresolved. CDR1 and CDR2 (germline): PRHDT, FYEKMQ (reference sequence). The CDR3 extends over 12 amino acids. V dropped 5 bases and J dropped 8 bases, with 12 bases sitting between them. CDR3 bases: TGTGCCAGCAGCGTAACAGCAGAAGGCTACACCTTC. Translated, it gives CASSVTAEGYTF.

This chain joins TRBV9 and TRBJ1-4; TRBD1 matches 10 bases. The CDR3 has 14 amino acids. Trimming cost V 3 bases and J 8 bases; bases outside gene matches: 4. CDR1 is SGDLS and CDR2 is YYNGEE in the germline V gene. This CDR3 reads CASSAGTGVEKLFF. The CDR3 DNA follows: TGTGCCAGCAGCGCCGGGACAGGGGTCGAAAAACTGTTTTTT.

This clone has just one count. This chain connects TRBV7-3 to TRBJ2-7; no firm D call. The CDR3 runs 12 residues. V was trimmed by 5 bases and J by 6 bases, leaving 11 bases between them. Germline loops: CDR1 SGHTA, CDR2 FQGTGA. The CDR3 is CASSHRQGEQYF. The CDR3 DNA is TGTGCCAGCAGCCACCGACAAGGCGAGCAGTACTTC.

The rearrangement uses TRBV7-9 and TRBJ2-1; D is unclear. The CDR3 is 12 amino acids. From germline, CDR1 is SEHNR and CDR2 FQNEAQ (reference sequence). V was clipped by 1 base and J by 9 bases, with 7 bases between them. The CDR3 here is CASSLGLIEQFF. The CDR3, as DNA: TGTGCCAGCAGCTTAGGACTGATTGAGCAGTTCTTC.

The rearrangement links TRBV11-3 to TRBJ1-1; TRBD1 might be the D (5 bases). There are 13 residues in the CDR3. The germline V and J ends were trimmed by 5 bases and 6 bases, with 13 bases remaining between them. In germline, CDR1 is SGHNT, CDR2 YENEEA. The CDR3 DNA reads TGTGCCAGCAGCCGGACACACAACTCTGAAGCTTTCTTT. Residues: CASSRTHNSEAFF.

This clone was counted a few times. The rearrangement uses TRBV28 and TRBJ1-2; 9 bases align to TRBD1. CDR3 length: 16 residues. CDR1 and CDR2 from the germline V gene are MDHEN and SYDVKM. With V trimmed by 5 bases and J by 7 bases, 14 bases remained unmatched. The CDR3 reads CASSLGQGRGLGGYTF. In nucleotides, the CDR3 is TGTGCCAGCAGTCTGGGACAGGGTCGGGGTTTGGGTGGCTACACCTTC.

The CDR3 bases are TGTGCCAGCAGTGTTATTCGGGTAACTGAAAAACTGTTTTTT. Translation: CASSVIRVTEKLFF. The rearrangement uses TRBV2 and TRBJ1-4; D gene ambiguous. The length of the CDR3 is 14 residues. Germline values: CDR1 SNHLY, CDR2 FYNNEI. V lost 4 bases to trimming and J lost 7 bases, with 13 bases between them. The full variable domain, with the rest looked up from reference TRBV2 and TRBJ1-4, is EPEVTQTPSHQVTQMGQEVILRCVPISNHLYFYWYRQILGQKVEFLVSFYNNEISEKSEIFDDQFSVERPDGSNFTLKIRSTKLEDSAMYFCASSVIRVTEKLFFGSGTQLSVL.

This clone was counted a single time. The V call is TRBV28, the J call TRBJ1-1; 7 positions match TRBD1. The germline V gene has CDR1 MDHEN and CDR2 SYDVKM. This CDR3 has 14 residues. After removal of 6 bases from V and 1 base from J, the junction contained 5 bases not matched to a gene. In DNA, the CDR3 is TGTGCCAGCAGCGACAGGGTCGGGAACACTGAAGCTTTCTTT. Amino acids: CASSDRVGNTEAFF.

The V call is TRBV5-1, the J call TRBJ1-1; 8 nucleotides match TRBD1. J gave up 6 bases and V 4 bases, and 8 bases lay outside the gene matches. The CDR3 is made up of 14 amino acids. Germline V gene sequence: CDR1 SGHRS, CDR2 YFSETQ. CDR3 amino acids: CASSQTTGVAEAFF. The CDR3 DNA is TGCGCCAGCAGCCAAACGACAGGGGTTGCTGAAGCTTTCTTT.

V usage is TRBV7-2 and J usage is TRBJ1-3; 10 bases fit TRBD1. CDR1 and CDR2 (germline): SGHTA, FQGNSA. The CDR3 covers 18 residues. V was clipped by 2 bases and J by 2 bases; unmatched bases: 9. The CDR3 DNA reads TGTGCCAGCAGCTTAAACCCCTCGGGACAGGGGACTGGAAACACCATATATTTT. Amino acid sequence: CASSLNPSGQGTGNTIYF.

The chain links TRBV28 to TRBJ1-6; possibly TRBD1 for D (5 bases). The germline V and J ends were trimmed by 2 bases and 7 bases, with 9 bases remaining between them. CDR1 is MDHEN and CDR2 is SYDVKM in the germline V gene. The CDR3 extends over 14 amino acids. The CDR3 region has the DNA TGTGCCAGCAGTTTACGGCAGGGAAATTCACCCCTCCACTTT. Its protein product is CASSLRQGNSPLHF.

The V and J genes are TRBV15 and TRBJ2-1; 10 nucleotides line up with TRBD2. This CDR3 has 13 residues. V shed 8 bases, J shed 2 bases, and the junction held 0 bases outside the gene matches. Germline values: CDR1 LNHNV, CDR2 YYDKDF (reference sequence). This CDR3 is CATGTSAYNEQFF. CDR3 DNA sequence: TGTGCCACCGGGACTAGCGCCTACAATGAGCAGTTCTTC.

The gene calls are TRBV6-5 and TRBJ1-2; TRBD1 is a possible D gene (6 bases). With 7 bases removed from V and 8 bases from J, the gap between germline ends came to 17 bases. Germline CDR1 is MNHEY and CDR2 is SVGAGI. CDR3 length: 13 residues. CDR3 nucleotide sequence: TGTGCCAGCACCGCCACAGGGTCGCAAGGCTACACCTTC. It translates to CASTATGSQGYTF.

The gene calls are TRBV6-5 and TRBJ1-5; D is ambiguous. CDR3 length equals 13 residues. Germline V gene lookup returns CDR1 MNHEY and CDR2 SVGAGI. V was shortened by 2 bases and J by 7 bases, with 9 bases between the two germline ends. The CDR3 DNA reads TGTGCCAGCAGTTACAGGCTGGGCCAGCCCCAGCATTTT. Translation: CASSYRLGQPQHF.